The 32 T cell receptor beta chains below all came from one sample that was sequenced in a study of T cell clonotyping in hematopoietic cell transplantation. Some clones are missing from TCRdb's copy, which holds only in-frame ones; the method was immunoSEQ multiplex PCR. The sample has 25,000 to 35,000 clones; about 93% are singletons. Time point of the sample: recipient sample about 28 days before transplant, after cytoreduction. The specimen comprised peripheral blood mononuclear cells, sampled before stem cell transplant. The receptors were gathered from a man between 50 and 59 years old with acute myeloid leukemia. Some clones in this sample may be carry-over from other donors' samples.

V and J are TRBV28 and TRBJ2-5; D gene unclear. The CDR3 covers 12 residues. Trimming shortened V by 1 base and J by 5 bases, and 5 bases separated the two germline ends. Per the germline V gene, CDR1 is MDHEN and CDR2 is SYDVKM. Here the CDR3 reads CASSLSYETQYF. CDR3 DNA sequence: TGTGCCAGCAGTTTATCGTATGAGACCCAGTACTTC.

This chain joins TRBV9 and TRBJ2-1; 12 bases are shared with TRBD1. CDR1 SGDLS and CDR2 YYNGEE come from the germline V gene. Trimming at V came to 3 bases and at J to 5 bases, leaving 9 bases not matched to a gene. This CDR3 is built from 17 residues. CDR3: CASSATLGQGANNEQFF. CDR3 coding DNA: TGTGCCAGCAGCGCCACTTTGGGACAGGGGGCTAACAATGAGCAGTTCTTC.

This clone was counted only a few times. The rearrangement uses TRBV5-1 and TRBJ1-1, with TRBD1 as a possible D gene (6 bases). CDR1 is SGHRS, CDR2 YFSETQ, per germline. The V and J ends lost 1 base and 4 bases respectively, with 17 bases between them. CDR3 length: 16 residues. The chain's CDR3 is CASSLNRGGGLTEAFF. DNA of the CDR3: TGCGCCAGCAGCTTGAATCGGGGAGGGGGGCTCACTGAAGCTTTCTTT.

The J gene is TRBJ2-7, the V gene TRBV11-2; D not resolved. Germline loops: CDR1 SGHAT, CDR2 FQNNGV. The V end lost 5 bases, the J end lost 1 base, and 12 bases lay between the germline ends. The length of the CDR3 is 14 residues. CDR3 sequence reads: CASSHWAGSYEQYF. The CDR3 nucleotides read TGTGCCAGCAGCCACTGGGCAGGTTCCTACGAGCAGTACTTC.

The chain combines TRBV6-6 with TRBJ1-1; D uncertain. Germline V gives CDR1 MNHNY, CDR2 SVGAGI (reference sequence). There are 16 residues in the CDR3. The ends were cut back, 6 bases at V and 1 base at J, with 18 bases in the middle. CDR3: CASRSGGKNKNTEAFF. The CDR3 DNA reads TGTGCCAGCAGGAGCGGAGGGAAGAATAAGAACACTGAAGCTTTCTTT.

The gene calls are TRBV6-5 and TRBJ2-7; 8 positions agree with TRBD2. Trimming took 6 bases from V and 3 from J; bases not matched to a gene: 10. Per germline, CDR1 MNHEY and CDR2 SVGAGI. This CDR3 has 15 residues. The CDR3 bases are TGTGCCAGCAGGTCCTATGGCGGGGGGAGCTACGAGCAGTACTTC. Translated: CASRSYGGGSYEQYF.

A note on this clone: Relative to the germline gene, one junction end is altered; a read error may explain this. This chain links TRBV19 with TRBJ1-1; 11 bases align to TRBD1. CDR1 is LNHDA, CDR2 SQIVND, per germline (reference sequence). The CDR3 is 15 residues long. CDR3 in DNA: TGTGCCAGTAGCATAGGACAGGGGGCGCCCACTGAAGCTTTCTTT. This sequence encodes CASSIGQGAPTEAFF.

The J gene is TRBJ2-7, the V gene TRBV5-5; weak D call: TRBD1 (6 bases). With 0 bases removed from V and 4 bases from J, the gap between germline ends came to 17 bases. CDR1 SGHKS and CDR2 YYEKEE come from the germline V gene (reference sequence). This CDR3 has 16 residues. The CDR3 sequence: CASSLGAQTGRYEQYF. The CDR3 nucleotides read TGTGCCAGCAGCTTGGGCGCCCAGACAGGACGATACGAGCAGTACTTC.

In this sample, this clone turned up a few times. This chain uses TRBV28 with TRBJ1-5, with D maybe TRBD1 (5 bases). Looked up from germline, CDR1 is MDHEN and CDR2 is SYDVKM. Trimming removed 5 bases at V and 0 bases at J, with 14 bases between. The CDR3 is 16 residues long. As DNA, the CDR3 is TGTGCCAGCAGTAAGTGGGACTTTAATAGCAATCAGCCCCAGCATTTT. Its protein is CASSKWDFNSNQPQHF.

The chain joins TRBV7-2 to TRBJ1-5; 9 positions agree with TRBD1. Unmatched junction bases numbered 7, after V lost 3 bases and J lost 7 bases. The germline V gene has CDR1 SGHTA and CDR2 FQGNSA. CDR3 length: 15 residues. CDR3 amino acids: CASSFTGGAGQPQHF. The CDR3 region has the DNA TGTGCCAGCAGCTTCACAGGGGGCGCAGGACAGCCCCAGCATTTT.

V usage is TRBV6-5 and J usage is TRBJ2-7; 7 bases map to TRBD2. Per germline, CDR1 MNHEY and CDR2 SVGAGI. V was clipped by 6 bases and J by 4 bases; unmatched bases: 6. The CDR3 totals 13 residues. Written as DNA, the CDR3 is TGTGCCAGCAGACCACCGGGACTATACGAGCAGTACTTC. It is translated as CASRPPGLYEQYF.

The chain employs TRBV7-2 and TRBJ2-3; D unresolved. There are 15 residues in the CDR3. The germline CDR1 and CDR2 sequences are SGHTA and FQGNSA. V gave up 0 bases and J gave up 4 bases, with 11 bases separating them. Here the CDR3 reads CASSLALGRSDTQYF. The CDR3 DNA reads TGTGCCAGCAGCTTAGCACTTGGGCGCTCAGATACGCAGTATTTT.

The chain carries TRBV4-3 and TRBJ1-1; D is perhaps TRBD1 (6 bases). This CDR3 is 14 amino acids long. The ends were cut back, 0 bases at V and 4 bases at J, with 9 bases in the middle. The V gene's germline CDR1 is LGHNA and CDR2 YSLEER. CDR3 nucleotides: TGCGCCAGCAGCCAAGATGGGGGGGCCACTGAAGCTTTCTTT. Encoded protein: CASSQDGGATEAFF.

This clone was seen more than once but under ten times. The chain uses TRBV6-1 and TRBJ1-3; D gene unclear. The V end lost 3 bases, the J end lost 6 bases, and 9 bases lay between the germline ends. Germline V gene sequence: CDR1 MNHNS, CDR2 SASEGT. The CDR3 contains 13 residues. The CDR3 loop reads CASSEMRANTIYF. For the CDR3, the DNA is TGTGCCAGCAGTGAGATGCGGGCAAACACCATATATTTT.

The V call is TRBV19, the J call TRBJ1-5; a weak D match, TRBD1 (6 bases). The germline V gene has CDR1 LNHDA and CDR2 SQIVND (reference sequence). V shed 3 bases and J shed 6 bases, with 15 bases lying between them. The CDR3 loop spans 15 amino acids. CDR3 residues: CASSIRAGEGQPQHF. For the CDR3, the DNA is TGTGCCAGTAGTATTCGAGCAGGGGAGGGTCAGCCCCAGCATTTT.

The chain carries TRBV7-6 and TRBJ2-2, with D perhaps assigned TRBD1 or TRBD2 (5 bases each). V gave up 6 bases and J gave up 0 bases, with 14 bases separating them. The CDR3 has 16 amino acids. Germline-derived CDR1 and CDR2 are SGHVS and FNYEAQ. The CDR3 DNA sequence: TGTGCCAGCAGGACCGGGACCATCCCGAACACCGGGGAGCTGTTTTTT. Translated: CASRTGTIPNTGELFF.

V usage is TRBV28 and J usage is TRBJ1-2; D is uncertain. CDR1 is MDHEN and CDR2 is SYDVKM in the germline V gene. CDR3 length: 13 residues. V lost 3 bases, J lost 2 bases, and 7 bases lay in between. The CDR3: CASSLAVNYGYTF. The CDR3 DNA reads TGTGCCAGCAGTTTGGCGGTGAACTATGGCTACACCTTC.

The V call is TRBV9, the J call TRBJ2-1, with D tentatively TRBD2 (5 bases). Germline loops: CDR1 SGDLS, CDR2 YYNGEE. This CDR3 comprises 16 residues. V was shortened by 0 bases and J by 5 bases, with 15 bases between the two germline ends. CDR3 region: CASSVASGRVNNEQFF. The CDR3 coding sequence is TGTGCCAGCAGCGTAGCTAGTGGGAGAGTCAACAATGAGCAGTTCTTC.

The J gene is TRBJ2-5, the V gene TRBV6-5; 8 bases are shared with TRBD2. Germline V gene sequence: CDR1 MNHEY, CDR2 SVGAGI. This CDR3 spans 13 amino acids. V was pared by 5 bases and J by 5 bases, with 4 bases of the junction left unmatched. CDR3 coding DNA: TGTGCCAGCAGTCGGGGGGGGAGGGAGACCCAGTACTTC. This gives the protein CASSRGGRETQYF.

The chain couples TRBV7-2 to TRBJ1-6; perhaps TRBD1 as D (6 bases). The germline V gene has CDR1 SGHTA and CDR2 FQGNSA. The CDR3 extends over 17 amino acids. The V end lost 2 bases, the J end lost 3 bases, and 14 bases lay between the germline ends. The CDR3 DNA follows: TGTGCCAGCAGCTTAAGTCCCCTAGGGGGCTATAATTCACCCCTCCACTTT. Protein product: CASSLSPLGGYNSPLHF.

This clone was recorded once. The chain carries TRBV20-1 and TRBJ1-2, with 9 bases matching TRBD1. This CDR3 has 11 residues. Looked up from germline, CDR1 is DFQATT and CDR2 is SNEGSKA (reference sequence). The junction had 3 bases not matched to a gene; V was cut back by 1 base and J by 12 bases. The DNA for the CDR3 is TGCAGTGCTAGAGTCCGGACAGGGGACACCTTC. It yields the protein CSARVRTGDTF.

V usage is TRBV4-3 and J usage is TRBJ1-1, with D possibly matching TRBD1 (5 bases). V lost 1 base and J 0 bases, leaving 15 bases between the germline ends. Germline CDR1 is LGHNA and CDR2 is YSLEER. The CDR3 length is 17 residues. The CDR3 here is CASSQVGGQRLNTEAFF. CDR3 sequence (DNA): TGCGCCAGCAGCCAAGTGGGGGGTCAGAGATTGAACACTGAAGCTTTCTTT.

The CDR3, as DNA: TGTGCCAGTAGCGCGAAGCGGGGAGAGTACCAAGAGACCCAGTACTTC. As protein: CASSAKRGEYQETQYF. The chain links TRBV19 to TRBJ2-5, with 7 nucleotides matching TRBD2. The CDR3 runs to 16 residues. J was trimmed by 0 bases and V by 6 bases; bases with no gene match: 10. The germline CDR1 and CDR2 sequences are LNHDA and SQIVND (reference sequence).

This clone has only one observation. The chain links TRBV5-1 to TRBJ1-4, with 8 nucleotides matching TRBD1. With V trimmed by 3 bases and J by 10 bases, 8 bases remained unmatched. The CDR3 spans 14 residues. Germline V gene sequence: CDR1 SGHRS, CDR2 YFSETQ. As DNA, the CDR3 is TGCGCCAGCAGCTCCGGACAGGGCCTGGGAAAACTGTTTTTT. Amino acids: CASSSGQGLGKLFF.

V and J are TRBV7-2 and TRBJ1-1; D gene uncertain. Looked up from germline, CDR1 is SGHTA and CDR2 is FQGNSA. The V end lost 6 bases, the J end lost 9 bases, and 17 bases lay between the germline ends. The CDR3 runs 13 residues. The chain's CDR3 is CASRESRVVKAFF. The CDR3 DNA follows: TGTGCCAGCAGGGAAAGCCGGGTTGTAAAAGCTTTCTTT.

This sequence joins TRBV10-3 and TRBJ1-2, with a weak D call TRBD1 (5 bases). The CDR3 is 13 amino acids. V lost 7 bases to trimming and J lost 0 bases, with 9 bases between them. Looked up from germline, CDR1 is ENHRY and CDR2 is SYGVKD. The CDR3 region has the DNA TGTGCCATCACCCCGACAGCTAACTATGGCTACACCTTC. It yields the protein CAITPTANYGYTF.

The chain links TRBV5-1 to TRBJ2-7; tentatively, D is TRBD2 (6 bases). The CDR3 sequence is 12 residues long. Germline-derived CDR1 and CDR2 are SGHRS and YFSETQ. With 5 bases removed from V and 5 bases from J, the gap between germline ends came to 11 bases. The CDR3 sequence: CASSGGRHEQYF. In DNA, the CDR3 is TGCGCCAGCAGTGGGGGGAGGCACGAGCAGTACTTC.

The chain recombines TRBV5-1 with TRBJ2-3, with D possibly matching TRBD1 (6 bases). V lost 0 bases, J lost 4 bases, and 21 bases lay in between. Germline V lookup: CDR1 SGHRS, CDR2 YFSETQ. The CDR3 contains 18 residues. CDR3 protein: CASSLGLGAQGLSDTQYF. The CDR3 DNA is TGCGCCAGCAGCTTGGGCTTAGGTGCACAGGGTCTTTCAGATACGCAGTATTTT.

This chain connects TRBV6-1 to TRBJ2-7; 7 nucleotides match TRBD1. Germline assignment: CDR1 MNHNS and CDR2 SASEGT. Unmatched junction bases numbered 6, after V lost 4 bases and J lost 3 bases. The CDR3 contains 14 residues. The DNA for the CDR3 is TGTGCCAGCAGTGGCCGCCGGGACAGCTACGAGCAGTACTTC. This codes for CASSGRRDSYEQYF.

This chain joins TRBV5-6 and TRBJ1-2; 7 bases line up with TRBD1. J was trimmed by 4 bases and V by 4 bases; bases with no gene match: 10. Per germline, CDR1 SGHDT and CDR2 YYEEEE. The CDR3 runs to 15 residues. CDR3 sequence reads: CASSPGAGGSYGYTF. The CDR3 DNA sequence: TGTGCCAGCAGCCCGGGGGCAGGGGGGAGCTATGGCTACACCTTC.

The rearrangement links TRBV7-2 to TRBJ2-7, with TRBD2 as a possible D gene (6 bases). The CDR3 covers 13 residues. The germline V gene encodes CDR1 SGHTA and CDR2 FQGNSA. V was trimmed by 2 bases and J by 7 bases, leaving 12 bases between them. The CDR3 DNA reads as TGTGCCAGCAGCTTAACTCCGGGGGAGGAGCAGTACTTC. Translated: CASSLTPGEEQYF.

This clone was picked up one time. The chain employs TRBV28 and TRBJ1-1; 8 nucleotides agree with TRBD1. The V gene's germline CDR1 is MDHEN and CDR2 SYDVKM. V trimming: 6 bases; J trimming: 1 base; junction bases outside the gene matches: 4. This CDR3 region has 14 residues. The CDR3 region is CASRQTGENTEAFF. Here the CDR3 DNA reads TGTGCCAGCAGGCAGACAGGGGAGAACACTGAAGCTTTCTTT.